Shown below are 5 T cell receptor beta chains from a single sample sequenced in a study of chemoradiotherapy in HPV16-positive cancers (dated by TCRdb to between 2021 and 2024). The method was the immunoSEQ multiplex PCR assay. Sourced from immuneACCESS, this table was stored by TCRdb with only in-frame sequences that have V and J called. A share of the clones is absent; for the studies checked, an unresolved V gene accounts for under half, and the remainder has no known explanation. The sample profile shows under 4,000 clones; about 75% of them were found once. About 15% of the sample rests with the top ten. Specimen collection occurred from a patient who underwent chemoradiotherapy. These receptor sequences come from a human donor with HPV-associated anogenital cancer.

This clone occurred a few times. The chain employs TRBV7-2 and TRBJ1-2, with D perhaps matching TRBD1 (6 bases). The V gene's germline CDR1 is SGHTA and CDR2 FQGNSA. With 5 bases removed from V and 7 bases from J, the gap between germline ends came to 14 bases. The CDR3 is 13 amino acids. CDR3 DNA sequence: TGTGCCAGCAGCACTAGCAGGGGCATTGGCTACACCTTC. As protein: CASSTSRGIGYTF.

CDR3: CAISETERGEQFF. Here the CDR3 DNA reads TGTGCCATCAGTGAGACGGAACGGGGAGAGCAGTTCTTC. V usage is TRBV10-3 and J usage is TRBJ2-1, with a possible D match to TRBD2 (5 bases). Germline V gene data show CDR1 as ENHRY and CDR2 as SYGVKD. The V end was cut by 2 bases, the J end by 10 bases, with 12 bases between. There are 13 residues in the CDR3.

The J gene is TRBJ1-2, the V gene TRBV14; no definite D call. The germline V gene encodes CDR1 SGHDN and CDR2 FVKESK. CDR3 length equals 13 residues. Deletions cut 1 base from V and 1 base from J, with 4 bases between. The DNA for the CDR3 is TGTGCCAGCAGCCAAGGATATAACTATGGCTACACCTTC. Encoded protein: CASSQGYNYGYTF.

The rearrangement joins TRBV19 to TRBJ1-2, with unresolved D. Deletions cut 5 bases from V and 1 base from J, with 14 bases between. The CDR3 has 15 amino acids. Germline CDR1 and CDR2: LNHDA and SQIVND (reference sequence). CDR3 nucleotides: TGTGCCAGTAGTGTTTCCGGAACGATTAACTATGGCTACACCTTC. Translated: CASSVSGTINYGYTF.

V usage is TRBV11-2 and J usage is TRBJ2-7; tentatively, D is TRBD1 (6 bases). The V gene lost 0 bases and the J gene lost 8 bases, with 17 bases spanning the gap. CDR1 and CDR2 from the germline V gene are SGHAT and FQNNGV. This CDR3 has 15 residues. CDR3: CASSLDDGTTRKQYF. The DNA for the CDR3 is TGTGCCAGCAGCTTAGATGACGGGACAACCCGGAAGCAGTACTTC.